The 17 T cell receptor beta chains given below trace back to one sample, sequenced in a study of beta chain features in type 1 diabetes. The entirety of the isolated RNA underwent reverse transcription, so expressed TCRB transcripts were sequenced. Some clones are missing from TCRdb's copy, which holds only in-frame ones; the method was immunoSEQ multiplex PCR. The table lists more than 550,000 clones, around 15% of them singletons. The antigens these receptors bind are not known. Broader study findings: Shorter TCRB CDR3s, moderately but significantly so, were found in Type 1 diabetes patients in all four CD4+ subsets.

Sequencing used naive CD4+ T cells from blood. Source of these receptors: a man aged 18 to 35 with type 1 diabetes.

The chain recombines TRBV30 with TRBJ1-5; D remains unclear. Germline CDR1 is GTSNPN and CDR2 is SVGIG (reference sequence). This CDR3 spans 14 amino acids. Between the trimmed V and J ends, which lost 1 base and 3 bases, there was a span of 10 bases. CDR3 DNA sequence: TGTGCCTGGAGTGAGGGTGGACCCAATCAGCCCCAGCATTTT. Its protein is CAWSEGGPNQPQHF.

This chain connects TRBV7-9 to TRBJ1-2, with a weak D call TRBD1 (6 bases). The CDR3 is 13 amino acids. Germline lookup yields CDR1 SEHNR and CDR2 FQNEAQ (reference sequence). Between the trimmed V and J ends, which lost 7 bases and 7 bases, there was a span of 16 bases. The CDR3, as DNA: TGTGCCAGCACCAGGGGAGAGGTGGCTGGCTACACCTTC. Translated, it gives CASTRGEVAGYTF.

Here the CDR3 DNA reads TGTGCCAGCAGTGACCCAGACAGCAATTATAGCAATCAGCCCCAGCATTTT. Protein: CASSDPDSNYSNQPQHF. The V gene is TRBV6-4, the J gene TRBJ1-5; weak D call: TRBD1 (5 bases). Per the germline V gene, CDR1 is MRHNA and CDR2 is SNTAGT. The V and J ends lost 2 bases and 0 bases respectively, with 14 bases between them. The CDR3 has 17 amino acids.

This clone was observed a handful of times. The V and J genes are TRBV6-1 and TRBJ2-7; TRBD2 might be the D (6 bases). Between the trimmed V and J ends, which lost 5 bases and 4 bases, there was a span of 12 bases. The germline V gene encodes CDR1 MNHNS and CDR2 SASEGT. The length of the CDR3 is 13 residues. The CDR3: CASSRDFGYEQYF. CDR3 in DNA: TGTGCCAGCAGTCGGGACTTCGGGTACGAGCAGTACTTC.

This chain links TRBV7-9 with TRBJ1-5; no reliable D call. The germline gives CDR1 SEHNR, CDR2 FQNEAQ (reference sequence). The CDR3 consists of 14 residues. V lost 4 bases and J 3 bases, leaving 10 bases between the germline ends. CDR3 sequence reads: CASSSSRVNQPQHF. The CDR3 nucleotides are TGTGCCAGCAGCTCCTCGAGGGTCAATCAGCCCCAGCATTTT.

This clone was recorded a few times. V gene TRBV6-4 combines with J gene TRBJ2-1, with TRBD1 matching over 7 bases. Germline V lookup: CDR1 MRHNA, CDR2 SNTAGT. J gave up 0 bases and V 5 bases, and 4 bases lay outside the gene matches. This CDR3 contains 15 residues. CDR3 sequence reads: CASSPQGSSYNEQFF. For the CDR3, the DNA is TGTGCCAGCAGTCCACAGGGGAGCTCCTACAATGAGCAGTTCTTC.

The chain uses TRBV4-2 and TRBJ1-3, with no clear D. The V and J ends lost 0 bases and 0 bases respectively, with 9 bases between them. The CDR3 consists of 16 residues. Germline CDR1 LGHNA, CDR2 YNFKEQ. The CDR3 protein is CASSQEEESSGNTIYF. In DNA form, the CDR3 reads TGTGCCAGCAGCCAAGAAGAGGAGAGCTCTGGAAACACCATATATTTT.

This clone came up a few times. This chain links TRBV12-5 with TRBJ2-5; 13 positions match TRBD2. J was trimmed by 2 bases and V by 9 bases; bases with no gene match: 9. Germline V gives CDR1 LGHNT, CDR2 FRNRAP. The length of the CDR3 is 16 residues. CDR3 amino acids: CASPRLAGGQQETQYF. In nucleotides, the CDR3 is TGTGCTAGCCCCAGACTAGCGGGGGGACAGCAAGAGACCCAGTACTTC.

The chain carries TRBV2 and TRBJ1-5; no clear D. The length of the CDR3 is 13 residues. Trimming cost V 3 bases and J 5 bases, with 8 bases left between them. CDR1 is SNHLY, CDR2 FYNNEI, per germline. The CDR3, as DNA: TGTGCCAGCAGTGACGGAAGACATCAGCCCCAGCATTTT. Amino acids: CASSDGRHQPQHF. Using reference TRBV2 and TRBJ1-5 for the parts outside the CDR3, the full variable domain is EPEVTQTPSHQVTQMGQEVILRCVPISNHLYFYWYRQILGQKVEFLVSFYNNEISEKSEIFDDQFSVERPDGSNFTLKIRSTKLEDSAMYFCASSDGRHQPQHFGDGTRLSIL.

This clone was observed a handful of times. CDR3 protein: CASSQDTGGAGANVLTF. The DNA for the CDR3 is TGTGCCAGCAGCCAAGATACGGGGGGCGCGGGGGCCAACGTCCTGACTTTC. The gene calls are TRBV4-2 and TRBJ2-6, with D possibly matching TRBD2 (7 bases). Trimming took off 0 bases at V and 4 bases at J, with 13 bases between the two ends. CDR3 length: 17 amino acids. Per germline, CDR1 LGHNA and CDR2 YNFKEQ.

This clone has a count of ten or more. CDR3 DNA sequence: TGTGCCACCGCGAGACAGAGCTCTGGGGCCAACGTCCTGACTTTC. It is translated as CATARQSSGANVLTF. The chain combines TRBV15 with TRBJ2-6; TRBD1 might be the D (5 bases). Trimming took 8 bases from V and 0 from J, leaving 11 bases between them. CDR1 and CDR2 from the germline V gene are LNHNV and YYDKDF (reference sequence). This CDR3 spans 15 amino acids.

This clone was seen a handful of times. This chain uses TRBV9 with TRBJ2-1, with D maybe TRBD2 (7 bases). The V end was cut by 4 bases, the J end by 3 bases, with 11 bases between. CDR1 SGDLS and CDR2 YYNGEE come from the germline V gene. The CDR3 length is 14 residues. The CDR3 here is CASSPGGLYNEQFF. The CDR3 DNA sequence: TGTGCCAGCAGCCCCGGGGGGCTCTACAATGAGCAGTTCTTC.

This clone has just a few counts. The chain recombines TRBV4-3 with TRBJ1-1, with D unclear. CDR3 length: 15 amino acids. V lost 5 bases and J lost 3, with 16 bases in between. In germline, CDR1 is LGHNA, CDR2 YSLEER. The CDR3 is CASSARGLRDTEAFF. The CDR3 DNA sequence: TGCGCCAGCAGCGCCCGGGGATTAAGGGACACTGAAGCTTTCTTT.

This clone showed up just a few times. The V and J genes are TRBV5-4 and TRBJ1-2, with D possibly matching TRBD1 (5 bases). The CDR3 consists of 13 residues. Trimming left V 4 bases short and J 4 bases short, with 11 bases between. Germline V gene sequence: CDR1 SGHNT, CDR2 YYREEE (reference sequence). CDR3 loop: CASSADSSYGYTF. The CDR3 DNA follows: TGTGCCAGCAGCGCAGACAGCTCCTATGGCTACACCTTC.

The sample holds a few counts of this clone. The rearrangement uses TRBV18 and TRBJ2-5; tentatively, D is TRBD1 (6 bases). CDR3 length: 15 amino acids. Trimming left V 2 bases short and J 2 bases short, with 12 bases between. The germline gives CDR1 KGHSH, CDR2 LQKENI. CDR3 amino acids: CASSPGQGSQETQYF. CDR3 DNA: TGTGCCAGCTCACCAGGGCAGGGGTCGCAAGAGACCCAGTACTTC.

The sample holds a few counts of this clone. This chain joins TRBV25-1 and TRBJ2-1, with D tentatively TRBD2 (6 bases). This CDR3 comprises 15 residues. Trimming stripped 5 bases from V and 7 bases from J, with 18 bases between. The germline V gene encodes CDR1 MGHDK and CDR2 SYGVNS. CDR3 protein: CASSPGGAFLNEQFF. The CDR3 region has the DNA TGTGCCAGCAGTCCCGGCGGGGCGTTTTTGAATGAGCAGTTCTTC.

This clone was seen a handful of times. The CDR3: CASSVDGGSEAFF. The CDR3 bases are TGTGCCAGCAGCGTAGATGGTGGGTCTGAAGCTTTCTTT. The genes are TRBV9 and TRBJ1-1, with D unresolved. The germline gives CDR1 SGDLS, CDR2 YYNGEE. CDR3 length: 13 residues. Trimming took 0 bases from V and 6 from J, leaving 9 bases between them.